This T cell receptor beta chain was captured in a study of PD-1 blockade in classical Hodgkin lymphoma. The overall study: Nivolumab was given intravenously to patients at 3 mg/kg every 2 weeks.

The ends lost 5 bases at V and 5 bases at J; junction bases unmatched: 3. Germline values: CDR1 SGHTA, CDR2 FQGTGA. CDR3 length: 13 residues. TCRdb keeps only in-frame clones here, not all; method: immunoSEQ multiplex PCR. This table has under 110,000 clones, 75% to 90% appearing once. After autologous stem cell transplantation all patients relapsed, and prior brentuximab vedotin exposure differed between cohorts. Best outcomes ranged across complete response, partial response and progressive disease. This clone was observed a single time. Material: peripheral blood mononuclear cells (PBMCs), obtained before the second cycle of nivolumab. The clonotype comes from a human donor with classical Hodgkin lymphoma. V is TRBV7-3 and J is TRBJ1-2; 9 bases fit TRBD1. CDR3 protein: CASSPGQGYGYTF. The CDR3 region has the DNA TGTGCCAGCAGCCCAGGACAGGGGTATGGCTACACCTTC.